The present T cell receptor (beta chain) was sequenced within a study of T cells after posttransplantation cyclophosphamide. TCRdb's table, derived via immunoSEQ multiplex PCR, lists solely in-frame clones and lacks some. Of 15,000 to 20,000 clones listed, about nine tenths are singletons. In germline, CDR1 is LNHDA, CDR2 SQIVND (reference sequence). V was clipped by 5 bases and J by 9 bases; unmatched bases: 18. This CDR3 has 17 amino acids. Concerning this clone: Its antigen is currently unknown.

A marrow graft followed busulfan-fludarabine conditioning, with cyclophosphamide on days +3 and +4. Findings and limits, study-wide: Later post-transplant blood repertoires were often dominated by donor CD8+ memory clones. Recipient CMV seropositivity and CMV reactivation strongly tracked TRB clonality. Tissue-infiltrating T cells from skin or gut overlapped little with blood T cells.

Sequencing used PBMCs, obtained after allogeneic stem cell transplant with posttransplant cyclophosphamide. V is TRBV19 and J is TRBJ2-1, with 8 bases aligning to TRBD1. This clonotype was obtained from a female patient aged 35 to 55 who received an allogeneic stem cell transplant from a related donor, was CMV-positive, and had no GVHD. The graft donor may have given rise to some T cells. CDR3: CASSASSPGQVLSEQFF. DNA for the CDR3: TGTGCCAGTAGTGCCTCCTCCCCGGGACAGGTTTTGTCTGAGCAGTTCTTC.